This passage covers 30 T cell receptor beta chains from one sample sequenced in a study of blood T cell repertoires in COVID-19. TCRdb's table, derived via immunoSEQ multiplex PCR, lists solely in-frame clones and lacks some. The sample has some 200,000 clones, roughly 80% seen once. What was sequenced was PBMCs or T cells enriched from blood (not recorded which). Every receptor here comes from a man aged 35 to 55 who had recovered from COVID-19.

This sequence joins TRBV10-3 and TRBJ1-5, with 8 bases fitting TRBD1. Trimming cost V 2 bases and J 6 bases; bases outside gene matches: 6. The CDR3 extends over 15 amino acids. Germline CDR1 and CDR2: ENHRY and SYGVKD. The CDR3 loop is CAISERPRGRQPQHF. CDR3 bases: TGTGCCATCAGTGAGAGACCCAGGGGGCGTCAGCCCCAGCATTTT.

The gene calls are TRBV7-8 and TRBJ2-1; 7 nucleotides match TRBD1. The CDR3 has 15 amino acids. V was clipped by 4 bases and J by 2 bases; unmatched bases: 5. Germline-derived CDR1 and CDR2 are SGHVS and FQNEAQ. The CDR3 DNA sequence: TGTGCCAGCAGCTCATTAGGGGGCACCTACAATGAGCAGTTCTTC. It translates to CASSSLGGTYNEQFF.

The chain carries TRBV28 and TRBJ1-2; TRBD1 matches at 7 bases. This CDR3 is built from 15 residues. Germline CDR1 and CDR2: MDHEN and SYDVKM. V shed 8 bases and J 3 bases; nucleotides not matched to a gene: 12. CDR3 in amino acids: CASRTTGQNYYGYTF. The CDR3, as DNA: TGTGCCAGCCGAACAACGGGACAGAACTACTATGGCTACACCTTC.

The chain links TRBV7-2 to TRBJ1-5; TRBD1 matches 7 bases. V lost 2 bases, J lost 7 bases, and 5 bases stayed unmatched. CDR3 length equals 14 residues. The germline CDR1 and CDR2 sequences are SGHTA and FQGNSA. The CDR3 loop reads CASSLRGGEQPQHF. The CDR3 DNA follows: TGTGCCAGCAGCTTACGAGGGGGCGAACAGCCCCAGCATTTT.

This clone has more than one count but fewer than ten. V is TRBV14 and J is TRBJ2-1; 12 nucleotides agree with TRBD2. Germline lookup yields CDR1 SGHDN and CDR2 FVKESK. The CDR3 totals 18 residues. V lost 4 bases, J lost 5 bases, and 12 bases stayed unmatched. The CDR3 is CASSLWTSGNRIHNEQFF. In nucleotides, the CDR3 is TGTGCCAGCAGCCTATGGACTAGCGGGAACAGGATTCACAATGAGCAGTTCTTC.

This clone was seen a handful of times. The V and J genes are TRBV7-8 and TRBJ2-1, with D possibly matching TRBD2 (5 bases). Germline V CDR1 and CDR2: SGHVS, FQNEAQ. The CDR3 loop spans 15 amino acids. The V gene lost 1 base and the J gene lost 9 bases, with 16 bases spanning the gap. The CDR3 loop is CASSLDPGFLREQFF. The CDR3, as DNA: TGTGCCAGCAGCTTAGATCCGGGATTTCTTCGTGAGCAGTTCTTC.

The V call is TRBV6-1, the J call TRBJ1-5; 8 bases are a match to TRBD1. V dropped 4 bases and J dropped 0; count of bases not matched to a gene: 5. In germline, CDR1 is MNHNS, CDR2 SASEGT. This CDR3 region has 16 residues. The chain's CDR3 is CASSAKQGVSNQPQHF. The CDR3 DNA reads TGTGCCAGCAGTGCCAAACAGGGGGTTAGCAATCAGCCCCAGCATTTT.

This CDR3 is CASSLGQVVGYTF. For the CDR3, the DNA is TGTGCCAGCAGCTTAGGACAGGTAGTTGGCTACACCTTC. The chain combines TRBV11-2 with TRBJ1-2; D possibly corresponds to TRBD1 (6 bases). V was pared by 1 base and J by 7 bases, with 10 bases between. The CDR3 is 13 amino acids. The germline V gene encodes CDR1 SGHAT and CDR2 FQNNGV.

There are a few counts of this clone. The rearrangement uses TRBV5-1 and TRBJ1-2; no firm D call. Trimming took 3 bases from V and 8 from J, leaving 8 bases between them. This CDR3 has 11 amino acids. CDR1 is SGHRS and CDR2 is YFSETQ in the germline V gene. As DNA, the CDR3 is TGCGCCAGCAGCTCGACGGGAGGCTACACCTTC. The encoded protein is CASSSTGGYTF.

The V call is TRBV27, the J call TRBJ1-5, with TRBD1 matching 8 bases. V shed 7 bases, J shed 0 bases, and the junction held 14 bases outside the gene matches. The germline V gene has CDR1 MNHEY and CDR2 SMNVEV (reference sequence). The CDR3 covers 18 residues. CDR3 amino acids: CASILSPGQEDSNQPQHF. The CDR3 nucleotides read TGTGCCAGCATCCTAAGTCCGGGACAGGAAGATAGCAATCAGCCCCAGCATTTT.

V and J are TRBV4-3 and TRBJ2-1; D may be TRBD2 (5 bases). The length of the CDR3 is 19 residues. Germline V CDR1 and CDR2: LGHNA, YSLEER. V was shortened by 6 bases and J by 0 bases, with 24 bases between the two germline ends. CDR3 nucleotide sequence: TGCGCCAGCAGTCCCTTTAGTAGCGTACTACAGAGCTCCTACAATGAGCAGTTCTTC. As protein: CASSPFSSVLQSSYNEQFF.

The rearrangement joins TRBV5-1 to TRBJ2-5; 7 nucleotides agree with TRBD2. Germline-derived CDR1 and CDR2 are SGHRS and YFSETQ. V shed 5 bases and J 4 bases; nucleotides not matched to a gene: 11. The CDR3 runs to 15 residues. CDR3 in amino acids: CASSVNGGSTETQYF. As DNA, the CDR3 is TGCGCCAGCAGTGTCAATGGCGGGAGTACAGAGACCCAGTACTTC.

This clone was observed a single time. The chain couples TRBV19 to TRBJ1-5, with 7 nucleotides matching TRBD1. CDR1 and CDR2 (germline): LNHDA, SQIVND (reference sequence). V lost 6 bases to trimming and J lost 4 bases; unmatched junction nucleotides: 6. This CDR3 is built from 14 residues. CDR3 amino acids: CASRLGTANQPQHF. The CDR3 DNA reads TGTGCCAGTAGGCTCGGGACAGCTAATCAGCCCCAGCATTTT.

The V gene is TRBV7-8, the J gene TRBJ2-7; 10 bases agree with TRBD1. V trimming: 4 bases; J trimming: 6 bases; junction bases outside the gene matches: 6. The CDR3 is 14 amino acids. Germline V CDR1 and CDR2: SGHVS, FQNEAQ. DNA of the CDR3: TGTGCCAGCAGCTCCGGGACAGGGGCTCGCGAGCAGTACTTC. This encodes CASSSGTGAREQYF.

The genes are TRBV2 and TRBJ2-5; 7 bases align to TRBD1. This CDR3 region has 12 residues. V was clipped by 6 bases and J by 4 bases; unmatched bases: 2. In germline, CDR1 is SNHLY, CDR2 FYNNEI. CDR3 sequence (DNA): TGTGCCAGCAGCGCAGGGGGAGAGACCCAGTACTTC. Its protein product is CASSAGGETQYF.

CDR3 sequence reads: CSVTPREADGYTF. CDR3 sequence (DNA): TGCAGCGTTACCCCTCGGGAGGCCGATGGCTACACCTTC. The genes are TRBV29-1 and TRBJ1-2; D is unresolved. The CDR3 covers 13 residues. Germline V gene lookup returns CDR1 SQVTM and CDR2 ANQGSEA. V lost 5 bases and J 6 bases, leaving 16 bases between the germline ends. The complete variable domain, with remaining parts taken from reference TRBV29-1 and TRBJ1-2, reads SAVISQKPSRDICQRGTSLTIQCQVDSQVTMMFWYRQQPGQSLTLIATANQGSEATYESGFVIDKFPISRPNLTFSTLTVSNMSPEDSSIYLCSVTPREADGYTFGSGTRLTVV.

V usage is TRBV11-3 and J usage is TRBJ2-1; 7 bases are a match to TRBD1. The CDR3 length is 16 residues. V trimming: 2 bases; J trimming: 2 bases; junction bases outside the gene matches: 6. Germline values: CDR1 SGHNT, CDR2 YENEEA. DNA for the CDR3: TGTGCCAGCAGCTTAAAGACAGGGCAACCCTACAATGAGCAGTTCTTC. Translation gives CASSLKTGQPYNEQFF.

The gene calls are TRBV4-1 and TRBJ2-1, with D unresolved. The CDR3 loop spans 15 amino acids. The germline gives CDR1 MGHRA, CDR2 YSYEKL. V was cut by 1 base and J by 0 bases, with 7 bases left in between. CDR3 bases: TGCGCCAGCAGCCAAGGCCCCAGCTCCTACAATGAGCAGTTCTTC. This codes for CASSQGPSSYNEQFF.

The chain is built from TRBV15 and TRBJ2-7; D gene ambiguous. This CDR3 region has 14 residues. V lost 0 bases, J lost 4 bases, and 10 bases lay in between. Germline lookup yields CDR1 LNHNV and CDR2 YYDKDF (reference sequence). The CDR3 DNA reads TGTGCCACCAGCAGAGAAGGCAGGATTTACGAGCAGTACGTC. This encodes CATSREGRIYEQYV.

This chain links TRBV10-3 with TRBJ1-5; D is unclear. The germline gives CDR1 ENHRY, CDR2 SYGVKD. Trimming left V 3 bases short and J 5 bases short, with 8 bases between. The CDR3 spans 13 residues. CDR3: CAISDGSYQPQHF. The CDR3 coding sequence is TGTGCCATCAGTGACGGGTCTTATCAGCCCCAGCATTTT.

J is TRBJ2-1 and V is TRBV9, with 10 bases lining up with TRBD1. CDR3 length equals 17 residues. V was clipped by 0 bases and J by 9 bases; unmatched bases: 12. CDR1 is SGDLS, CDR2 YYNGEE, per germline. As DNA, the CDR3 is TGTGCCAGCAGCGTAGGGGGTTTGGGGACAGGGGTTGCTGAGCAGTTCTTC. Its translation: CASSVGGLGTGVAEQFF.

The rearrangement uses TRBV2 and TRBJ2-1; 7 bases map to TRBD2. CDR1 is SNHLY, CDR2 FYNNEI, per germline. This CDR3 contains 10 residues. After removal of 7 bases from V and 10 bases from J, the junction contained 1 base not matched to a gene. As DNA, the CDR3 is TGTGCCAGCAAGGGAGGGGAGCAGTTCTTC. Protein product: CASKGGEQFF.

V gene TRBV7-2 combines with J gene TRBJ1-6, with D uncertain. The CDR3 loop spans 13 amino acids. V lost 3 bases, J lost 2 bases, and 2 bases lay in between. The germline CDR1 and CDR2 sequences are SGHTA and FQGNSA. The DNA for the CDR3 is TGTGCCAGCAGCTTTACCTATAATTCACCCCTCCACTTT. Encoded protein: CASSFTYNSPLHF.

The chain joins TRBV11-2 to TRBJ2-7, with 11 bases fitting TRBD2. V lost 0 bases, J lost 4 bases, and 11 bases stayed unmatched. The germline V gene encodes CDR1 SGHAT and CDR2 FQNNGV. This CDR3 is built from 18 residues. CDR3 nucleotides: TGTGCCAGCAGCTTAGATTCAGGTGTAGCGGGAGGGCCTTACGAGCAGTACTTC. Translated: CASSLDSGVAGGPYEQYF.

The rearrangement links TRBV19 to TRBJ2-1, with TRBD2 identical over 10 bases. The CDR3 loop spans 18 amino acids. Germline V gives CDR1 LNHDA, CDR2 SQIVND (reference sequence). The V segment lost 2 bases and the J segment 8 bases; nucleotides outside the gene matches: 15. The CDR3 is CASSIFYLAGVSMYEQFF. The CDR3 bases are TGTGCCAGTAGTATATTCTATCTAGCGGGAGTTTCTATGTATGAGCAGTTCTTC.

CDR3 DNA: TGTGCCAGTAGCCAACGGGGGGCCAATGAGCAGTTCTTC. It is translated as CASSQRGANEQFF. V and J are TRBV19 and TRBJ2-1; weak D call: TRBD2 (7 bases). The germline V and J ends were trimmed by 6 bases and 6 bases, with 12 bases remaining between them. Germline V gives CDR1 LNHDA, CDR2 SQIVND (reference sequence). The CDR3 sequence is 13 residues long.

CDR3 bases: TGTGCCAGCCGGGGAGGCTACAATGAGCAGTTCTTC. This translates into CASRGGYNEQFF. The V gene is TRBV19, the J gene TRBJ2-1; the D gene is possibly TRBD2 (6 bases). In germline, CDR1 is LNHDA, CDR2 SQIVND (reference sequence). This CDR3 comprises 12 residues. V was clipped by 9 bases and J by 3 bases, with 9 bases between them. Full variable domain (remainder filled in from reference TRBV19 and TRBJ2-1): DGGITQSPKYLFRKEGQNVTLSCEQNLNHDAMYWYRQDPGQGLRLIYYSQIVNDFQKGDIAEGYSVSREKKESFPLTVTSAQKNPTAFYLCASRGGYNEQFFGPGTRLTVL.

The rearrangement links TRBV6-5 to TRBJ2-5, with 12 bases matching TRBD1. CDR3 size: 14 residues. V shed 6 bases and J 10 bases; nucleotides not matched to a gene: 9. In germline, CDR1 is MNHEY, CDR2 SVGAGI. DNA for the CDR3: TGTGCCAGCAGAGGGACAGGGGGCTGGGGCGGCCAGTACTTC. Its translation: CASRGTGGWGGQYF.

About this clone itself: Since no conserved phenylalanine or tryptophan closes the CDR3, a read error is the likely cause. Because the CDR3's place on the DNA is in doubt, the DNA is left out and the CDR3 is given as listed by TCRdb. This chain connects TRBV28 to TRBJ2-7; the table's D call TRBD2 went unverified against the DNA. Germline values: CDR1 MDHEN, CDR2 SYDVKM. Counting both end residues, the CDR3 totals 11 amino acids. The CDR3 loop reads CATRGEGVYLI.

This clone was counted only a few times. The V call is TRBV6-5, the J call TRBJ1-1; 10 positions agree with TRBD1. CDR3 size: 15 residues. Germline loops: CDR1 MNHEY, CDR2 SVGAGI. The trim removed 6 bases at V and 3 bases at J, leaving 7 bases unmatched. DNA of the CDR3: TGTGCCAGCAGAGAGTCCGGGACAGGGGACACTGAAGCTTTCTTT. It codes for CASRESGTGDTEAFF.